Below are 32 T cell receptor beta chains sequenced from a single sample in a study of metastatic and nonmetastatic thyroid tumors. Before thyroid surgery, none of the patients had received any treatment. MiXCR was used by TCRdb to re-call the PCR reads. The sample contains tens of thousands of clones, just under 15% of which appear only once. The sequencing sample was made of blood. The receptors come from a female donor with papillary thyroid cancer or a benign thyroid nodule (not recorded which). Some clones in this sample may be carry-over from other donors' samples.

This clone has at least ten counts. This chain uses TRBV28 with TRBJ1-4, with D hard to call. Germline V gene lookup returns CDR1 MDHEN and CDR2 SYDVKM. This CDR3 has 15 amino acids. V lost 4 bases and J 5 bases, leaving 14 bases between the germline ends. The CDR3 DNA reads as TGTGCCAGCAGTTACCGGACGGACCTAAATGAAAAACTGTTTTTT. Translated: CASSYRTDLNEKLFF.

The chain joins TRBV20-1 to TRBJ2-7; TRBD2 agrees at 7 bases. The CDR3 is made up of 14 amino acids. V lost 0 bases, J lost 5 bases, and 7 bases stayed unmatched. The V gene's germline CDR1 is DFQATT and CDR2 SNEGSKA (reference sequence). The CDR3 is CSARDGAGKNEQYF. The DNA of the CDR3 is TGCAGTGCTAGAGATGGAGCGGGAAAGAACGAGCAGTACTTC.

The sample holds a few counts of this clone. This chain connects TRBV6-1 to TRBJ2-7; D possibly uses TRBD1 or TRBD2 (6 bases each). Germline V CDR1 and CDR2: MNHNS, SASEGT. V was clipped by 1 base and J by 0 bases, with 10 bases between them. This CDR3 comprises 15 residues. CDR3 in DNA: TGTGCCAGCAGTGAAGAAGGGGGGAGCTCCTACGAGCAGTACTTC. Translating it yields CASSEEGGSSYEQYF.

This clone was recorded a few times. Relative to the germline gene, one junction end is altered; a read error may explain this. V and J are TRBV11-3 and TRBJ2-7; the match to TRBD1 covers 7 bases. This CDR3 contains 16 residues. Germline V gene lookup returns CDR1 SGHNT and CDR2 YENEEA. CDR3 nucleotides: TGTGCCAGCAGCCCGCCGATGGAGACAGGGATCGGGGCGTCTCACTTC. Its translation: CASSPPMETGIGASHF.

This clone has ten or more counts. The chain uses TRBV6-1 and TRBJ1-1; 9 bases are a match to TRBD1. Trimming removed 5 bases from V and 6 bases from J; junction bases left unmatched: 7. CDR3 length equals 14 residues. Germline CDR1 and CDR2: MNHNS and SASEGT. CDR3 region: CASSFLDRGPEAFF. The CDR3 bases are TGTGCCAGCAGTTTCTTGGACAGGGGCCCTGAAGCTTTCTTT.

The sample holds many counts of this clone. The chain's CDR3 is CASSLSRERVSTQHF. The CDR3 DNA is TGTGCCAGCAGTTTATCTCGGGAACGGGTTTCGACCCAGCATTTT. This chain connects TRBV27 to TRBJ1-5, with D unresolved. V was clipped by 0 bases and J by 11 bases, with 17 bases between them. The CDR3 has 15 residues. Germline assignment: CDR1 MNHEY and CDR2 SMNVEV (reference sequence).

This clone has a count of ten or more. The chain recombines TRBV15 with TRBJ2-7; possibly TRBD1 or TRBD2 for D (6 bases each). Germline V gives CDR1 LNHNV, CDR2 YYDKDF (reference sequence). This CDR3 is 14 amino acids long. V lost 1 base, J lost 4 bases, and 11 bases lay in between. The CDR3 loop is CATSRGGAQYEQYF. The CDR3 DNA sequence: TGTGCCACCAGCAGAGGGGGGGCGCAATACGAGCAGTACTTC.

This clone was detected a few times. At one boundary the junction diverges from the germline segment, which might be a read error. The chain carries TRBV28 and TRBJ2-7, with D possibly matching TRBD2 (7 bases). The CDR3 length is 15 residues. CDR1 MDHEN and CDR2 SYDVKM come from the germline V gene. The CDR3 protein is CASSLQGRESYEHYF. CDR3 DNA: TGTGCCAGCAGTTTACAGGGGCGGGAGTCCTACGAGCATTACTTC.

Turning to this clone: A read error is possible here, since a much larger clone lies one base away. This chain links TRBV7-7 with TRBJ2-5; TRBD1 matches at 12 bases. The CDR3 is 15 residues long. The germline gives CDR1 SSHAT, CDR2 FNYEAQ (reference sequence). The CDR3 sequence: CASSLGTGGQETHYF. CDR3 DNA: TGTGCTAGCAGCTTGGGGACAGGGGGCCAAGAGACCCATTACTTC. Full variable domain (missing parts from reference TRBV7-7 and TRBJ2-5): GAGVSQSPRYKVTKRGQDVTLRCDPISSHATLYWYQQALGQGPEFLTYFNYEAQPDKSGLPSDRFSAERPEGSISTLTIQRTEQRDSAMYRCASSLGTGGQETHYFGPGTRLLVL.

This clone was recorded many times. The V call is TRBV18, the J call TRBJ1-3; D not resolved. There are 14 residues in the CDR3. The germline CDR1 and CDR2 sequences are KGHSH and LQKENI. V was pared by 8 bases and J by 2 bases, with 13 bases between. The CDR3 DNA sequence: TGTGCCAGCGAAGGGTCTCTTGCTGGAAACACCATATATTTT. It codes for CASEGSLAGNTIYF. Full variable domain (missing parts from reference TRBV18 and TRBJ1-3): NAGVMQNPRHLVRRRGQEARLRCSPMKGHSHVYWYRQLPEEGLKFMVYLQKENIIDESGMPKERFSAEFPKEGPSILRIQQVVRGDSAAYFCASEGSLAGNTIYFGEGSWLTVV.

The CDR3 DNA reads TGTGCCAGCAGCCCCACCCTAGCGGGAGTACCCTACGAGCAGTACTTC. This codes for CASSPTLAGVPYEQYF. The chain uses TRBV28 and TRBJ2-7; 10 bases are a match to TRBD2. This CDR3 region has 16 residues. Trimming at V came to 6 bases and at J to 2 bases, leaving 10 bases not matched to a gene. Looked up from germline, CDR1 is MDHEN and CDR2 is SYDVKM.

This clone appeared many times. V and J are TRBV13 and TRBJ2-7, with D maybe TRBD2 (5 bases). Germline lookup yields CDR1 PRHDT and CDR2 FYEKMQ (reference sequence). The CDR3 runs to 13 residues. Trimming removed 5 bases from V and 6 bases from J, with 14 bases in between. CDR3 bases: TGTGCCAGCAGCCCTAGGCTAGCAGGCGAGCAGTACTTC. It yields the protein CASSPRLAGEQYF.

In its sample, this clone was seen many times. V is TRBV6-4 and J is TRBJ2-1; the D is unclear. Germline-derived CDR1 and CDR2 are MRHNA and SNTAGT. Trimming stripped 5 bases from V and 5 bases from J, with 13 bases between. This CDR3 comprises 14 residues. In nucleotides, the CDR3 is TGTGCCAGCAGTTTTTCAGTAGAAAACAATGAGCAGTTCTTC. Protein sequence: CASSFSVENNEQFF.

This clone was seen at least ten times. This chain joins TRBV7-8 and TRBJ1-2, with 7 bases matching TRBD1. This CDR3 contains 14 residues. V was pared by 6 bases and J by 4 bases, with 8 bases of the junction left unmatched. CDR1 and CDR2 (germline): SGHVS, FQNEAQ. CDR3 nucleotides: TGTGCCAGCAGTCACTCGACAGGGTCCTATGGCTACACCTTC. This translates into CASSHSTGSYGYTF. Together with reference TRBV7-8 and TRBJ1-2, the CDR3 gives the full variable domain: GAGVSQSPRYKVAKRGQDVALRCDPISGHVSLFWYQQALGQGPEFLTYFQNEAQLDKSGLPSDRFFAERPEGSVSTLKIQRTQQEDSAVYLCASSHSTGSYGYTFGSGTRLTVV.

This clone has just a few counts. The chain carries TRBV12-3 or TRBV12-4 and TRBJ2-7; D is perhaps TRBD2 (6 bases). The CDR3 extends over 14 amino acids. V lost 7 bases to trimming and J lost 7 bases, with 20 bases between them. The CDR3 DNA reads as TGTGCCAGCATCCCGGGGGAACCACCAATAGAGCAGTACTTC. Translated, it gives CASIPGEPPIEQYF.

The CDR3 loop reads CASSSIAGYYNEQFF. CDR3 nucleotide sequence: TGCGCCAGCAGCTCAATAGCGGGATACTACAATGAGCAGTTCTTC. The genes are TRBV5-1 and TRBJ2-1; TRBD2 matches at 8 bases. The CDR3 length is 15 residues. Germline values: CDR1 SGHRS, CDR2 YFSETQ. J lost 3 bases, V lost 3 bases, and 5 bases had no gene match. Based on the CDR3 plus reference TRBV5-1 and TRBJ2-1, the full variable domain is KAGVTQTPRYLIKTRGQQVTLSCSPISGHRSVSWYQQTPGQGLQFLFEYFSETQRNKGNFPGRFSGRQFSNSRSEMNVSTLELGDSALYLCASSSIAGYYNEQFFGPGTRLTVL.

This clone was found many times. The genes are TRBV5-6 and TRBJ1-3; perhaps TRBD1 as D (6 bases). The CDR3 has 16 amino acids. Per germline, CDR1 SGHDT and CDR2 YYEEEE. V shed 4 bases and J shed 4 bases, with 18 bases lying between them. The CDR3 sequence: CASSRPPRGAGNTIYF. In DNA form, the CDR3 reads TGTGCCAGCAGCCGGCCCCCTCGGGGGGCGGGAAACACCATATATTTT.

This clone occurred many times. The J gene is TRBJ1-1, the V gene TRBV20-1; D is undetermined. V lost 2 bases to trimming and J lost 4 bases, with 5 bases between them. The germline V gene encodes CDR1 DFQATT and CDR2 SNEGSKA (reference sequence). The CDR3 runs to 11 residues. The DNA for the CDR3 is TGCAGTGCTAGACCCGCCACTGAAGCTTTCTTT. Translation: CSARPATEAFF.

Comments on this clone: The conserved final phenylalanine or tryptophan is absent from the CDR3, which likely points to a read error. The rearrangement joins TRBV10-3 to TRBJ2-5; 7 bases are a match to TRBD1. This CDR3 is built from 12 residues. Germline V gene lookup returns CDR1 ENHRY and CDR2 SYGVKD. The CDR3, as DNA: TGTACCATCTCGAGACAGGGAGAGACCCAGTACTCC. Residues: CTISRQGETQYS.

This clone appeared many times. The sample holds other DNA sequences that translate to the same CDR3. CDR3 sequence: CASSPSGRETQYF. The CDR3 DNA reads TGTGCCAGCAGTCCCTCGGGGAGAGAGACCCAGTACTTC. The V and J genes are TRBV27 and TRBJ2-5, with a tentative D call TRBD2 (5 bases). The CDR3 contains 13 residues. The V end was cut by 5 bases, the J end by 4 bases, with 11 bases between. Germline values: CDR1 MNHEY, CDR2 SMNVEV (reference sequence).

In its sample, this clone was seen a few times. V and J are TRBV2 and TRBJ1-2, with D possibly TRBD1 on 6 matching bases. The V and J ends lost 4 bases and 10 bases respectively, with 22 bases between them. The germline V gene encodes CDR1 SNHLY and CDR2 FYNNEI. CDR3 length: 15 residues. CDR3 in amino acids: CASSGGAERFCDYTF. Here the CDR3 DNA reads TGTGCCAGCAGTGGGGGGGCTGAGCGATTCTGTGACTACACCTTC.

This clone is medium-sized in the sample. The CDR3 DNA reads TGTGCCAGCAGTTTATTTTCTCTCACCTCGATGGACAGGGCGCACGAGCAGTACTTC. Protein sequence: CASSLFSLTSMDRAHEQYF. This rearrangement joins TRBV27 to TRBJ2-7; 8 bases fit TRBD1. This CDR3 spans 19 amino acids. Trimming cost V 1 base and J 5 bases; bases outside gene matches: 19. Per the germline V gene, CDR1 is MNHEY and CDR2 is SMNVEV (reference sequence).

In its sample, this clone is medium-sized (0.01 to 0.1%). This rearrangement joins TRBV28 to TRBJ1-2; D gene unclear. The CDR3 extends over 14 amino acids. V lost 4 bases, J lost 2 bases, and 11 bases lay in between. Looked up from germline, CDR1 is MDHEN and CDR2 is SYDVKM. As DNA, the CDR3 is TGTGCCAGCAGTTCCCCGCCGGGCAACTATGGCTACACCTTC. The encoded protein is CASSSPPGNYGYTF.

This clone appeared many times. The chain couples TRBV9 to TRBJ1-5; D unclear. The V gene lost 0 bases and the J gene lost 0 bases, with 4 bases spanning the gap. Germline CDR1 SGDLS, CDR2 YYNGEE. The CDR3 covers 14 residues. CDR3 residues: CASSVDNSNQPQHF. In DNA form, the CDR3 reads TGTGCCAGCAGCGTAGATAATAGCAATCAGCCCCAGCATTTT.

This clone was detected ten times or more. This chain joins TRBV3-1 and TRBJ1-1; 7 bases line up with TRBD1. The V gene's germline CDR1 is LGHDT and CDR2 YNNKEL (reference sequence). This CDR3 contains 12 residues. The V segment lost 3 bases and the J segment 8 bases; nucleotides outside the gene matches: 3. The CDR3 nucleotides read TGTGCCAGCAGCCATCGCAGGGGGGAAGCTTTCTTT. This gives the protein CASSHRRGEAFF.

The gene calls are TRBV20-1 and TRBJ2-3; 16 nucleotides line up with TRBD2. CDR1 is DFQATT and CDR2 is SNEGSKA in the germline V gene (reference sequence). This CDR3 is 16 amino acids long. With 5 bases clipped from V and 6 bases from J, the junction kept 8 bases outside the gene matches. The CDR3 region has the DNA TGCAGTGCTCCGGGACTAGCGGGAGGGGCCCCGGATACGCAGTATTTT. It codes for CSAPGLAGGAPDTQYF.

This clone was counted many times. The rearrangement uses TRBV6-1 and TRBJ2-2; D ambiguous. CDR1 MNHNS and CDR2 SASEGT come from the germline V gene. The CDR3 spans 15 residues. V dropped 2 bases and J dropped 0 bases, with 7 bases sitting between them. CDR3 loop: CASSEQPTNTGELFF. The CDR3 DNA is TGTGCCAGCAGTGAACAGCCAACGAACACCGGGGAGCTGTTTTTT.

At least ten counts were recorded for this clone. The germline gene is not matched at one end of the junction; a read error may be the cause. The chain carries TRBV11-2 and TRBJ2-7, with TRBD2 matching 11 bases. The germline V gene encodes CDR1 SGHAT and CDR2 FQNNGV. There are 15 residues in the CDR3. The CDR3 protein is CASSLELAGGYEQYF. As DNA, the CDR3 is TGTGCCAGCAGCCTAGAATTAGCGGGAGGGTACGAGCAGTACTTC.

The CDR3 region is CASSPLAVVSGELFF. The CDR3 bases are TGTGCCAGCAGTCCGCTAGCGGTAGTCTCCGGGGAGCTGTTTTTT. This chain links TRBV7-2 with TRBJ2-2; 7 bases are shared with TRBD2. With 6 bases clipped from V and 6 bases from J, the junction kept 10 bases outside the gene matches. The CDR3 is 15 amino acids. Germline V gene sequence: CDR1 SGHTA, CDR2 FQGNSA.

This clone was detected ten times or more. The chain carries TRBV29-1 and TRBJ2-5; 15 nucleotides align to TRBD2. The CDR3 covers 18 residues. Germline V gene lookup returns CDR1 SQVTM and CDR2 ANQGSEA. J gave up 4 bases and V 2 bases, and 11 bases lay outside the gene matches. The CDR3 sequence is CSVENRGLAGGGLETQYF. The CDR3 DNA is TGCAGCGTTGAAAATCGGGGACTAGCGGGAGGTGGATTAGAGACCCAGTACTTC. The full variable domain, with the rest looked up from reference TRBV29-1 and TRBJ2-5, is SAVISQKPSRDICQRGTSLTIQCQVDSQVTMMFWYRQQPGQSLTLIATANQGSEATYESGFVIDKFPISRPNLTFSTLTVSNMSPEDSSIYLCSVENRGLAGGGLETQYFGPGTRLLVL.

This CDR3 reads CASSWTLSSYEQYF. Written as DNA, the CDR3 is TGTGCCAGTAGCTGGACACTGAGCTCCTACGAGCAGTACTTC. The gene calls are TRBV19 and TRBJ2-7; maybe TRBD1 (5 bases). The CDR3 totals 14 residues. V was clipped by 6 bases and J by 0 bases, with 12 bases between them. The germline gives CDR1 LNHDA, CDR2 SQIVND (reference sequence).

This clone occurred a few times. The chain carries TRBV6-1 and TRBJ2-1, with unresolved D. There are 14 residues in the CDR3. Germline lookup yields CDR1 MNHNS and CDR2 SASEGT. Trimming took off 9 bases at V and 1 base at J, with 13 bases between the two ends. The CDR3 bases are TGTGCCAGTGTGACCTATAAGTCCTACAATGAGCAGTTCTTC. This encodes CASVTYKSYNEQFF.